A single sample gave rise to the 25 T cell receptor beta chains below, sequenced in a study of T cell repertoires in ileal Crohn's disease. Here immunoSEQ multiplex PCR was the method, and the copy in TCRdb shows in-frame clones only, minus some. The table includes about 11,000 clones, roughly 72% detected once. This sample's time point: neoterminal ileum biopsy at postoperative endoscopy, about 6 months after surgery. Sequencing was carried out using ileal tissue. The receptor source for this set is an adult with Crohn's disease.

The V call is TRBV7-9, the J call TRBJ2-3; maybe TRBD2 (6 bases). Germline V gene data show CDR1 as SEHNR and CDR2 as FQNEAQ (reference sequence). The CDR3 runs 18 residues. V was clipped by 5 bases and J by 1 base, with 22 bases between them. CDR3: CASSPSQGEDSGTDTQYF. CDR3 sequence (DNA): TGTGCCAGCAGCCCGTCCCAAGGGGAGGATTCGGGCACAGATACGCAGTATTTT.

The J gene is TRBJ2-5, the V gene TRBV5-6; TRBD1 is a possible D gene (5 bases). The better agreement between TRBJ2-7 and the DNA end casts doubt on the J call. CDR3 length: 15 residues. CDR1 SGHDT and CDR2 YYEEEE come from the germline V gene. The CDR3 sequence is CASSFDRTVTYEQYF. CDR3 DNA sequence: TGTGCCAGCAGTTTCGACAGAACCGTCACCTACGAGCAGTACTTC.

The V and J genes are TRBV6-4 and TRBJ2-1; 10 bases are a match to TRBD2. Germline CDR1 and CDR2: MRHNA and SNTAGT. J lost 8 bases, V lost 2 bases, and 6 bases had no gene match. The CDR3 spans 15 residues. CDR3: CASSDRLAGDDEQFF. CDR3 sequence (DNA): TGTGCCAGCAGTGACAGGCTAGCGGGAGACGATGAGCAGTTCTTC.

The rearrangement links TRBV9 to TRBJ1-6; 7 nucleotides align to TRBD1. The length of the CDR3 is 15 residues. Per the germline V gene, CDR1 is SGDLS and CDR2 is YYNGEE. The V segment lost 6 bases and the J segment 5 bases; nucleotides outside the gene matches: 8. This CDR3 is CASTQGGGDNSPLHF. DNA of the CDR3: TGTGCCAGCACCCAGGGGGGAGGTGATAATTCACCCCTCCACTTT. The full variable domain, its missing parts supplied by reference TRBV9 and TRBJ1-6, is DSGVTQTPKHLITATGQRVTLRCSPRSGDLSVYWYQQSLDQGLQFLIQYYNGEERAKGNILERFSAQQFPDLHSELNLSSLELGDSALYFCASTQGGGDNSPLHFGNGTRLTVT.

The V and J genes are TRBV2 and TRBJ2-1; 10 nucleotides agree with TRBD2. V lost 6 bases, J lost 7 bases, and 9 bases stayed unmatched. From germline, CDR1 is SNHLY and CDR2 FYNNEI. This CDR3 has 15 residues. The CDR3 is CASSERASGSNEQFF. As DNA, the CDR3 is TGTGCCAGCAGCGAACGGGCTAGCGGGAGTAATGAGCAGTTCTTC. The full variable domain, its missing parts supplied by reference TRBV2 and TRBJ2-1, is EPEVTQTPSHQVTQMGQEVILRCVPISNHLYFYWYRQILGQKVEFLVSFYNNEISEKSEIFDDQFSVERPDGSNFTLKIRSTKLEDSAMYFCASSERASGSNEQFFGPGTRLTVL.

The gene calls are TRBV10-3 and TRBJ1-1; 7 positions match TRBD1. Losses at the gene ends were 4 bases for V and 5 bases for J; bases not matched to a gene: 1. The CDR3 contains 12 residues. Germline CDR1 reads ENHRY; CDR2 reads SYGVKD. CDR3 amino acids: CAISVQGTEAFF. DNA for the CDR3: TGTGCCATCAGTGTACAGGGGACTGAAGCTTTCTTT.

This clone was counted once. The genes are TRBV30 and TRBJ1-1; D not resolved. Looked up from germline, CDR1 is GTSNPN and CDR2 is SVGIG (reference sequence). The V and J ends lost 3 bases and 1 base respectively, with 12 bases between them. This CDR3 is 14 amino acids long. CDR3 sequence reads: CAWSPGSPNTEAFF. CDR3 sequence (DNA): TGTGCCTGGAGCCCCGGTTCACCGAACACTGAAGCTTTCTTT. The full variable domain, in which reference TRBV30 and TRBJ1-1 provide the parts outside the CDR3, is SQTIHQWPATLVQPVGSPLSLECTVEGTSNPNLYWYRQAAGRGLQLLFYSVGIGQISSEVPQNLSASRPQDRQFILSSKKLLLSDSGFYLCAWSPGSPNTEAFFGQGTRLTVV.

This chain links TRBV27 with TRBJ2-7, with 7 bases lining up with TRBD1. Trimming cost V 5 bases and J 3 bases; bases outside gene matches: 4. Germline loops: CDR1 MNHEY, CDR2 SMNVEV (reference sequence). CDR3 length equals 13 residues. The CDR3 DNA is TGTGCCAGCAGTCGGGACAGATACTACGAGCAGTACTTC. Encoded protein: CASSRDRYYEQYF.

This chain uses TRBV19 with TRBJ2-1, with TRBD2 identical over 13 bases. CDR3 length: 14 amino acids. V shed 6 bases and J 5 bases; nucleotides not matched to a gene: 1. CDR1 LNHDA and CDR2 SQIVND come from the germline V gene (reference sequence). DNA for the CDR3: TGTGCCAGTAGAGGACTAGCGGGAGACAATGAGCAGTTCTTC. It yields the protein CASRGLAGDNEQFF.

The chain carries TRBV18 and TRBJ2-5; D is perhaps TRBD1 (5 bases). V gave up 3 bases and J gave up 2 bases, with 7 bases separating them. From germline, CDR1 is KGHSH and CDR2 LQKENI. This CDR3 is 13 amino acids long. The CDR3 DNA reads TGTGCCAGCTCACCTAGACAGCAAGAGACCCAGTACTTC. Protein sequence: CASSPRQQETQYF.

This chain uses TRBV5-1 with TRBJ1-2; 10 bases are a match to TRBD1. Germline V CDR1 and CDR2: SGHRS, YFSETQ. V lost 0 bases, J lost 7 bases, and 3 bases stayed unmatched. The CDR3 runs to 14 residues. CDR3 coding DNA: TGCGCCAGCAGCTTGGGACAGGGGGCGAGTGGCTACACCTTC. Protein product: CASSLGQGASGYTF.

The chain recombines TRBV6-1 with TRBJ1-5; maybe TRBD1 (5 bases). The V gene lost 2 bases and the J gene lost 4 bases, with 12 bases spanning the gap. The V gene's germline CDR1 is MNHNS and CDR2 SASEGT. CDR3 length equals 15 residues. The CDR3 protein is CASSEQGLLNQPQHF. Written as DNA, the CDR3 is TGTGCCAGCAGTGAACAGGGATTACTAAATCAGCCCCAGCATTTT.

The chain is built from TRBV5-4 and TRBJ2-3; the match to TRBD2 covers 9 bases. After removal of 5 bases from V and 5 bases from J, the junction contained 9 bases not matched to a gene. This CDR3 comprises 15 residues. Germline V lookup: CDR1 SGHNT, CDR2 YYREEE (reference sequence). CDR3 protein: CASSSTSGNRDTQYF. CDR3 nucleotides: TGTGCCAGCAGTTCGACTAGCGGAAACCGAGATACGCAGTATTTT. The entire variable domain, with the rest obtained from reference TRBV5-4 and TRBJ2-3, is as follows: ETGVTQSPTHLIKTRGQQVTLRCSSQSGHNTVSWYQQALGQGPQFIFQYYREEENGRGNFPPRFSGLQFPNYSSELNVNALELDDSALYLCASSSTSGNRDTQYFGPGTRLTVL.

In its sample, this clone was seen a few times. The genes are TRBV6-5 and TRBJ1-2; 9 positions agree with TRBD1. V shed 2 bases and J 7 bases; nucleotides not matched to a gene: 8. Germline V gene lookup returns CDR1 MNHEY and CDR2 SVGAGI. The CDR3 extends over 15 amino acids. The CDR3 DNA sequence: TGTGCCAGCAGTTACCGGGGACAGGGAGAGAGTGGCTACACCTTC. This sequence encodes CASSYRGQGESGYTF.

The J gene is TRBJ2-2, the V gene TRBV5-4; D might be TRBD2 (6 bases). The length of the CDR3 is 16 residues. In germline, CDR1 is SGHNT, CDR2 YYREEE (reference sequence). V shed 0 bases and J shed 6 bases, with 15 bases lying between them. CDR3 residues: CASSLGVLARAGELFF. DNA of the CDR3: TGTGCCAGCAGCTTGGGGGTCCTAGCGAGGGCCGGGGAGCTGTTTTTT.

The V gene is TRBV18, the J gene TRBJ2-7; 8 bases align to TRBD1. Germline V gives CDR1 KGHSH, CDR2 LQKENI. The CDR3 consists of 16 residues. Trimming took 2 bases from V and 4 from J; bases not matched to a gene: 10. The CDR3 is CASSPLRRTGIYEQYF. In DNA form, the CDR3 reads TGTGCCAGCTCACCATTAAGGCGGACAGGGATATACGAGCAGTACTTC. The complete variable domain, with remaining parts taken from reference TRBV18 and TRBJ2-7, reads NAGVMQNPRHLVRRRGQEARLRCSPMKGHSHVYWYRQLPEEGLKFMVYLQKENIIDESGMPKERFSAEFPKEGPSILRIQQVVRGDSAAYFCASSPLRRTGIYEQYFGPGTRLTVT.

V usage is TRBV5-1 and J usage is TRBJ1-1; the D gene is possibly TRBD1 (5 bases). The CDR3 sequence is 13 residues long. Germline V gene data show CDR1 as SGHRS and CDR2 as YFSETQ. Trimming removed 0 bases at V and 8 bases at J, with 11 bases between. CDR3 coding DNA: TGCGCCAGCAGCTTGGCCGAACGGGGGGAAGCTTTCTTT. Translating it yields CASSLAERGEAFF.

The chain couples TRBV2 to TRBJ2-2; the D is unclear. Germline CDR1 and CDR2: SNHLY and FYNNEI. The CDR3 contains 15 residues. V gave up 6 bases and J gave up 4 bases, with 15 bases separating them. For the CDR3, the DNA is TGTGCCAGCAGCGGGTCCGCTACAACCACCGGGGAGCTGTTTTTT. This translates into CASSGSATTTGELFF.

This sequence joins TRBV6-1 and TRBJ1-5; D unclear. The CDR3 totals 15 residues. The V end lost 2 bases, the J end lost 0 bases, and 8 bases lay between the germline ends. Germline V gene lookup returns CDR1 MNHNS and CDR2 SASEGT. The CDR3 DNA follows: TGTGCCAGCAGTGAACACAGTTATAGCAATCAGCCCCAGCATTTT. It codes for CASSEHSYSNQPQHF.

This sequence joins TRBV29-1 and TRBJ2-7, with D maybe TRBD2 (5 bases). The V end lost 7 bases, the J end lost 6 bases, and 22 bases lay between the germline ends. There are 14 residues in the CDR3. Germline V gene data show CDR1 as SQVTM and CDR2 as ANQGSEA. CDR3 coding DNA: TGCAGCGCCCTCTTGTACGGGAAGGGTTCCGAGCAGTACTTC. Translated, it gives CSALLYGKGSEQYF.

The chain joins TRBV2 to TRBJ2-2; maybe TRBD2 (6 bases). V dropped 8 bases and J dropped 0 bases, with 10 bases sitting between them. In germline, CDR1 is SNHLY, CDR2 FYNNEI. The CDR3 runs 14 residues. The CDR3 loop is CASRGRPNTGELFF. CDR3 coding DNA: TGTGCCAGCCGTGGGAGGCCGAACACCGGGGAGCTGTTTTTT.

V is TRBV6-5 and J is TRBJ2-7, with a weak D call TRBD2 (6 bases). Germline V gives CDR1 MNHEY, CDR2 SVGAGI. The CDR3 consists of 16 residues. The germline V and J ends were trimmed by 0 bases and 4 bases, with 16 bases remaining between them. The CDR3 sequence is CASSYSGGAFVYEQYF. In nucleotides, the CDR3 is TGTGCCAGCAGTTACTCAGGCGGGGCTTTTGTATACGAGCAGTACTTC.

The V gene is TRBV7-3, the J gene TRBJ2-1, with a possible D match to TRBD2 (6 bases). V was clipped by 1 base and J by 6 bases, with 19 bases between them. This CDR3 contains 17 residues. Per the germline V gene, CDR1 is SGHTA and CDR2 is FQGTGA. The CDR3 sequence is CASSLIISAGVLNEQFF. The CDR3 DNA sequence: TGTGCCAGCAGCTTAATCATCTCAGCGGGTGTGCTCAATGAGCAGTTCTTC.

The chain is built from TRBV6-1 and TRBJ2-5; 9 bases are shared with TRBD2. The CDR3 covers 16 residues. V lost 4 bases to trimming and J lost 5 bases; unmatched junction nucleotides: 11. Germline V lookup: CDR1 MNHNS, CDR2 SASEGT. The CDR3 sequence: CASSVALAGLQETQYF. The CDR3 nucleotides read TGTGCCAGCAGTGTGGCGCTAGCGGGATTGCAGGAGACCCAGTACTTC.

This rearrangement joins TRBV28 to TRBJ1-5; the D is unclear. This CDR3 is built from 14 residues. Germline V gene data show CDR1 as MDHEN and CDR2 as SYDVKM. V was clipped by 2 bases and J by 6 bases, with 11 bases between them. The CDR3 loop reads CASSLGGVSQPQHF. DNA of the CDR3: TGTGCCAGCAGTTTAGGAGGTGTGTCTCAGCCCCAGCATTTT.